Listed here is a single T cell receptor (beta chain). Its antigen is undetermined. These data come from a study of shared clonotypes between healthy human individuals. Study-level points and caveats: Researchers sampled only blood; tissue repertoires likely differ.

Evenly divided among several immunoSEQ plates was the genomic DNA of each subset. Profiling relied on immunoSEQ multiplex PCR, and the TCRdb table lists in-frame clones only, not all of them. The profile shows about 560,000 clones, roughly four fifths of them singletons. V was pared by 4 bases and J by 0 bases, with 9 bases of the junction left unmatched. Germline-derived CDR1 and CDR2 are MDHEN and SYDVKM. The CDR3 sequence is 19 residues long. This chain uses TRBV28 with TRBJ2-2; 12 bases match TRBD2. Sequencing used PBMCs. The TCR was taken from a woman aged 40 to 49 in good health. Some clones in this sample may be carry-over from other donors' samples. The CDR3 is CASSYPSGLAGTNTGELFF. The DNA for the CDR3 is TGTGCCAGCAGTTACCCCTCCGGACTAGCGGGGACGAACACCGGGGAGCTGTTTTTT.